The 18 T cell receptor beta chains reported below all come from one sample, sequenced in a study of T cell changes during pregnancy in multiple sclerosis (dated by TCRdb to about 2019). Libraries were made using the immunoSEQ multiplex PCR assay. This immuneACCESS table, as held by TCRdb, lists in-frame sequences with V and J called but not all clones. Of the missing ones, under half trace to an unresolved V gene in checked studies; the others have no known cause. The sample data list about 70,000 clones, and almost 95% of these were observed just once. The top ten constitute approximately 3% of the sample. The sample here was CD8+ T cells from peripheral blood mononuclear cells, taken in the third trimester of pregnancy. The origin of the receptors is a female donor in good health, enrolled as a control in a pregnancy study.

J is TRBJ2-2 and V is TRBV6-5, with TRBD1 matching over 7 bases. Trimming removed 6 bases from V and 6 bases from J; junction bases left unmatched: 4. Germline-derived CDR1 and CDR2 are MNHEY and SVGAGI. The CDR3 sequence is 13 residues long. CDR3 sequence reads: CASSNRGSGELFF. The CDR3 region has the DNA TGTGCCAGCAGCAACAGGGGATCCGGGGAGCTGTTTTTT.

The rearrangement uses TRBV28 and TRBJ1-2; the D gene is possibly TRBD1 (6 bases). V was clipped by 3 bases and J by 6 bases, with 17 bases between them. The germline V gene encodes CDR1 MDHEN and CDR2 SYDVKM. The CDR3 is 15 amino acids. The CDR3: CASSFRGGAYHGYTF. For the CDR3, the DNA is TGTGCCAGCAGTTTTAGGGGGGGCGCATACCATGGCTACACCTTC.

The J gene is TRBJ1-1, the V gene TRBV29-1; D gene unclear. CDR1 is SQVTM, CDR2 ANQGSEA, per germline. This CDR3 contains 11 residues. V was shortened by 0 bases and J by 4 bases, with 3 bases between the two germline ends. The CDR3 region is CSVEEATEAFF. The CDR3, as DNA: TGCAGCGTTGAAGAAGCCACTGAAGCTTTCTTT. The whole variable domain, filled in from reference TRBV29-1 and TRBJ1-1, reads SAVISQKPSRDICQRGTSLTIQCQVDSQVTMMFWYRQQPGQSLTLIATANQGSEATYESGFVIDKFPISRPNLTFSTLTVSNMSPEDSSIYLCSVEEATEAFFGQGTRLTVV.

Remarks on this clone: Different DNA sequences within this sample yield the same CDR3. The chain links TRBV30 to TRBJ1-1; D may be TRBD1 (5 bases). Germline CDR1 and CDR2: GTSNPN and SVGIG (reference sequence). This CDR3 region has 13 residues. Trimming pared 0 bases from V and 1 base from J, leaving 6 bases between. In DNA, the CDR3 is TGTGCCTGGAGTGTGGGGGGGAACACTGAAGCTTTCTTT. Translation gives CAWSVGGNTEAFF.

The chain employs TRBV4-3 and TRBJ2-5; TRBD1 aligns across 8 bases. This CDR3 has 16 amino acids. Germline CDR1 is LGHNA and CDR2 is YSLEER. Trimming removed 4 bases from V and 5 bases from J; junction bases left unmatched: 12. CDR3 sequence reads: CASSRITGGFGETQYF. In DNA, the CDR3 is TGCGCCAGCAGCCGAATTACAGGGGGATTTGGGGAGACCCAGTACTTC.

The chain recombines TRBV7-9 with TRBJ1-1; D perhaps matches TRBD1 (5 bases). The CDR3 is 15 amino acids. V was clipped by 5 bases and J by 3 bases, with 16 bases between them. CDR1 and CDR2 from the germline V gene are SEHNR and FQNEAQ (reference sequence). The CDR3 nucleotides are TGTGCCAGCAGCCACCCACTGCAGGGTGACACTGAAGCTTTCTTT. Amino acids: CASSHPLQGDTEAFF.

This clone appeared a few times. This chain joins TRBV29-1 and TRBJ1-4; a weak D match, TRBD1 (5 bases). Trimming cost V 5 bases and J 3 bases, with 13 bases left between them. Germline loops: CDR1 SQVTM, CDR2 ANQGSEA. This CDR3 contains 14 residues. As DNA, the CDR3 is TGCAGCGTTCCCCTGGACACGGCTAATGAAAAACTGTTTTTT. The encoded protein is CSVPLDTANEKLFF.

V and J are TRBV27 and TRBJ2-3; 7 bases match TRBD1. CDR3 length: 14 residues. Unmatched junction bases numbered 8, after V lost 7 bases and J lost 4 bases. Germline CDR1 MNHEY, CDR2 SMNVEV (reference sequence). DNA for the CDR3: TGTGCCAGCACCCCGAGGGGGCGCCCAGATACGCAGTATTTT. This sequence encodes CASTPRGRPDTQYF.

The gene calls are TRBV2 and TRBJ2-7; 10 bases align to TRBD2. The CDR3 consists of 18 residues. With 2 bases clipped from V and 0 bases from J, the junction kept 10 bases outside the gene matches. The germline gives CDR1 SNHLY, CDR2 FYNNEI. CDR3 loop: CASSEWSGGVPSSYEQYF. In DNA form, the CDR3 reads TGTGCCAGCAGTGAATGGAGCGGGGGGGTCCCTAGCTCCTACGAGCAGTACTTC.

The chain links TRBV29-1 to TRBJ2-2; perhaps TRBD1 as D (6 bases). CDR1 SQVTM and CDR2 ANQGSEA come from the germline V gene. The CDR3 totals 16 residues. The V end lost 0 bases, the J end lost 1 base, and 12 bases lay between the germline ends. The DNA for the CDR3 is TGCAGCGTTGAAGATATTGACAGGAGGAACACCGGGGAGCTGTTTTTT. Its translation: CSVEDIDRRNTGELFF.

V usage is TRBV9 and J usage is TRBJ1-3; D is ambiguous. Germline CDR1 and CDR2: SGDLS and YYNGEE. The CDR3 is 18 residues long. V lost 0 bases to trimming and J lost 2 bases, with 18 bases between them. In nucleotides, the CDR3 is TGTGCCAGCAGCGTAGCTAGGGTGGGGAGTACTGCTGGAAACACCATATATTTT. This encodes CASSVARVGSTAGNTIYF. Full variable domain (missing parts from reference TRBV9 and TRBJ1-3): DSGVTQTPKHLITATGQRVTLRCSPRSGDLSVYWYQQSLDQGLQFLIQYYNGEERAKGNILERFSAQQFPDLHSELNLSSLELGDSALYFCASSVARVGSTAGNTIYFGEGSWLTVV.

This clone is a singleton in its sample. CDR3 nucleotide sequence: TGTGCCAGCAGCTTTGGCGGGGGTTATTCCTACGAGCAGTACTTC. Amino acids: CASSFGGGYSYEQYF. J is TRBJ2-7 and V is TRBV14; 7 positions match TRBD2. V lost 5 bases, J lost 1 base, and 8 bases stayed unmatched. Germline V gene lookup returns CDR1 SGHDN and CDR2 FVKESK. The CDR3 runs to 15 residues.

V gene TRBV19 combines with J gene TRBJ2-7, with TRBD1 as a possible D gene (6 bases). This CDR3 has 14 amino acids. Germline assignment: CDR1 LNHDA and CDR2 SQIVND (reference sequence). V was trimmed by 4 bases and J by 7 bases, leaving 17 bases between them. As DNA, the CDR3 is TGTGCCAGTAGTAGACTACAGGGTGCTGGGGAGCAGTACTTC. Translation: CASSRLQGAGEQYF.

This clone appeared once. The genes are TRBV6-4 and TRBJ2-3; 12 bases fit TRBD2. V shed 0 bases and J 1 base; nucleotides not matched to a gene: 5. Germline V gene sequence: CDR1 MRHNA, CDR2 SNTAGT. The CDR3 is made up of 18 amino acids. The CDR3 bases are TGTGCCAGCAGTGACTCGAAGACTAGCGGGGGAGGCACAGATACGCAGTATTTT. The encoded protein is CASSDSKTSGGGTDTQYF.

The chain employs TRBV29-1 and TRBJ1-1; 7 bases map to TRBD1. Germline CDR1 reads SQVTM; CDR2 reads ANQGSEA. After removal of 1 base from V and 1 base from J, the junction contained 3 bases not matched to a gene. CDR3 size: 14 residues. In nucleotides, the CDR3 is TGCAGCGTTGAAGGGGGGACAGCGAACACTGAAGCTTTCTTT. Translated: CSVEGGTANTEAFF.

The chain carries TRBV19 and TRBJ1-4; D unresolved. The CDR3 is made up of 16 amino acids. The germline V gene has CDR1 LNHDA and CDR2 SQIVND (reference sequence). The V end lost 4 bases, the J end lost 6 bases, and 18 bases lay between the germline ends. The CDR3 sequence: CASSNHHPFRDEKLFF. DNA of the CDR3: TGTGCCAGTAGTAACCATCACCCCTTTCGGGATGAAAAACTGTTTTTT. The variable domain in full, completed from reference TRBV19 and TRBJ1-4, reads DGGITQSPKYLFRKEGQNVTLSCEQNLNHDAMYWYRQDPGQGLRLIYYSQIVNDFQKGDIAEGYSVSREKKESFPLTVTSAQKNPTAFYLCASSNHHPFRDEKLFFGSGTQLSVL.

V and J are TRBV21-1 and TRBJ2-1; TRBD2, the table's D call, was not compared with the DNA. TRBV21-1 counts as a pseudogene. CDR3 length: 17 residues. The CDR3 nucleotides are TGTGCCAGCAGCAAACTTTGGTGCTCACTCGCCTACAATGAGCAGTTCTTC. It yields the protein CASSKLWCSLAYNEQFF.

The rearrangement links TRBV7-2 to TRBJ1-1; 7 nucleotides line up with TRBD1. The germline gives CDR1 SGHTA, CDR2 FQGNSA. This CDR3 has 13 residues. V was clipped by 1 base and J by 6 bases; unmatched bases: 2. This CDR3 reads CASSLVQGAEAFF. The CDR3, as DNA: TGTGCCAGCAGCTTAGTGCAGGGGGCTGAAGCTTTCTTT.